This entry features one T cell receptor beta chain sequence. Its antigen is undetermined. This sample is part of a study of T cell responses to AZD1222 COVID-19 vaccine. Sequencing used immunoSEQ multiplex PCR; TCRdb keeps in-frame clones, though not all of them. Found here are roughly 130,000 clones, around 90% of them singletons; the top ten hold roughly 8%. General study results and limits: Repertoire sampling was restricted to post-peak T cell response timepoints. AZD1222 recipients seropositive at baseline numbered only six.

The CDR3 length is 14 residues. Germline V gene data show CDR1 as KGHDR and CDR2 as SFDVKD. The ends lost 3 bases at V and 5 bases at J; junction bases unmatched: 5. The receptor was derived from an adult in good health. The rearrangement joins TRBV24-1 to TRBJ2-5, with 7 bases lining up with TRBD2. Here the sequenced sample was peripheral blood, taken on day 0 of AZD1222 vaccination. CDR3 sequence reads: CATSDAWGGETQYF. In nucleotides, the CDR3 is TGTGCCACCAGTGATGCCTGGGGAGGGGAGACCCAGTACTTC.